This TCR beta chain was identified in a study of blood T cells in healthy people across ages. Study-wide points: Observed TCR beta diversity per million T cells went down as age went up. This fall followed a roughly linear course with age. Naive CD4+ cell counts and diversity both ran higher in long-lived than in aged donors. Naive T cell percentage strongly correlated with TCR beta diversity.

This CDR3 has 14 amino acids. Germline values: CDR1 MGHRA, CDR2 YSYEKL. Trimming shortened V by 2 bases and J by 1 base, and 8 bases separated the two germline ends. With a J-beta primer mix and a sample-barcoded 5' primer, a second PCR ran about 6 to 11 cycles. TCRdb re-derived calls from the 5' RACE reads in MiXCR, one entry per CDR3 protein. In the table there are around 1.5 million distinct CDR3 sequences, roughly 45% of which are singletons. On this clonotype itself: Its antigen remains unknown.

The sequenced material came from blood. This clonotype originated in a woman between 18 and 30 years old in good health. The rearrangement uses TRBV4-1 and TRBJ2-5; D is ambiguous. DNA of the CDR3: TGCGCCAGCAGCCAACTCCAGGCCCAAGAGACCCAGTACTTC. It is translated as CASSQLQAQETQYF.